The rows below give T cell receptor beta chains drawn from one sample of a study of cytotoxic CD8 clonotypes in ibrutinib-treated CLL. Some clones are missing from TCRdb's copy, which holds only in-frame ones; the method was immunoSEQ multiplex PCR. The sample yields approximately 210,000 clones, about 72% seen once. The input for sequencing was PBMCs, taken after 24 months of ibrutinib treatment. The receptors stem from a human donor with chronic lymphocytic leukemia. CDR3s include the opening cysteine and the closing phenylalanine or tryptophan. The order of the fields is J gene, V gene, D gene, clone size, CDR3 DNA, CDR3 protein. A D gene is named only where the DNA matches it firmly. Not all rows give a size; the values are once, few, many and, for expanded clones, a class.

>TRBJ1-1|TRBV2|.|.
TGTGCCAGCAGTGAAGGGTCAGGGCCTGAAGCTTTCTTT
CASSEGSGPEAFF
>TRBJ2-7|TRBV4-1|.|.
TGCGCCAGCAGCCAAGATCGTGATGGCGAGCAGTACTTC
CASSQDRDGEQYF
>TRBJ2-5|TRBV6-5|.|.
TGTGCCAGCAGTTCTCGCCGAAGCGGCCTTGAGACCCAGTACTTC
CASSSRRSGLETQYF
>TRBJ2-5|TRBV5-5|.|.
TGTGCCAGCAGCTTGCCCGGAGAGACCCAGTACTTC
CASSLPGETQYF
>TRBJ1-2|TRBV6-1|.|.
TGTGCCAGCAGTGAAACCCAGGTTGGCGGCTACACCTTC
CASSETQVGGYTF
>TRBJ2-4|TRBV15|TRBD2|.
TGTGCCACCAGCAGAGATACGGGTAGCGGGGGACTAGCCAAAAACATTCAGTACTTC
CATSRDTGSGGLAKNIQYF
>TRBJ1-1|TRBV9|.|.
TGTGCCAGCAGCCTCTCGGACGGAATTGAAGCTTTCTTT
CASSLSDGIEAFF
>TRBJ2-5|TRBV27|.|.
TGTGCCAGCAGTTTAACTCTGTCAGGGACCCAGTACTTC
CASSLTLSGTQYF
>TRBJ2-5|TRBV2|.|.
TGTGCCAGCAGTGTTCCATCCGTAAAAGAGACCCAGTACTTC
CASSVPSVKETQYF
>TRBJ2-5|TRBV19|TRBD2|.
TGTGCAGCCGGGTACCCGGCTAGCGGGAGACAGGAGACCCAGTACTTC
CAAGYPASGRQETQYF
>TRBJ2-1|TRBV11-3|TRBD2|.
TGTGCCAGCAGCCCCGGGACTAGCGGGAGCCTGTCCGATCAGTTCTTC
CASSPGTSGSLSDQFF
>TRBJ2-1|TRBV7-7|.|.
TGTGCCAGCAGCCCCTCAGGTCCCCACAATGAGCAGTTCTTC
CASSPSGPHNEQFF
>TRBJ2-7|TRBV5-1|.|.
TGCGCCAGCAGCTTGATTGGGGGGAGCCTTGAGCAGTACTTC
CASSLIGGSLEQYF
>TRBJ1-2|TRBV25-1|TRBD1|.
TGTGCCAGCAGTTGGGACAGGGGATACTACACCTTC
CASSWDRGYYTF
>TRBJ2-7|TRBV9|.|.
TGTGCCAGCAGCACAAAACTAGATGGGGAGCAGTACTTC
CASSTKLDGEQYF
>TRBJ1-5|TRBV28|.|.
TGTGCCAGCAGTCAGCAGGGTAGCAATCAGCCCCAGCATTTT
CASSQQGSNQPQHF
>TRBJ1-1|TRBV6-6|.|few
TGTGCCAGCCGGGGGACTCCTGAAGCTTTCTTT
CASRGTPEAFF
>TRBJ2-3|TRBV27|.|once
TGTGCCAGCAGCTTGCGGGGACCATCAAGGGATACGCAGTATTTT
CASSLRGPSRDTQYF
>TRBJ2-2|TRBV15|TRBD1|.
TGTGCCACCAGCACCCGGAGGACAGGGGTCGGGGAGCTGTTTTTT
CATSTRRTGVGELFF
>TRBJ1-3|TRBV25-1|.|.
TGTGCCAGCACCCAGGCATCTGGAAACACCATATATTTT
CASTQASGNTIYF
>TRBJ2-1|TRBV29-1|.|.
TGCAGCGAGGAGAGGTCTCACAATGAGCAGTTCTTC
CSEERSHNEQFF
>TRBJ1-3|TRBV10-2|TRBD1|few
TGCGCCAGCAGTGAGCCATACAGGGGGCTAGCGGGAAACACCATATATTTT
CASSEPYRGLAGNTIYF
>TRBJ2-5|TRBV19|.|.
TGTGCCAGTAGGCCGACTTGGGGGCAAGAGACCCAGTACTTC
CASRPTWGQETQYF
>TRBJ2-7|TRBV6-9|.|.
TGTGCCAGCAGTTATAGGTGCGGGCAGGCCTACGAGCAGTACTTC
CASSYRCGQAYEQYF
>TRBJ2-1|TRBV7-9|.|.
TGTGCCAGCAGCTTAACTAGCAGCTACAATGAGCAGTTCTTC
CASSLTSSYNEQFF
>TRBJ2-3|TRBV2|.|.
TGTGCCAGCAGTGGGAGGCCCTGGGGCCGGGGCACAGATACGCAGTATTTT
CASSGRPWGRGTDTQYF
>TRBJ2-7|TRBV18|TRBD2|.
TGTGCCAGCTCACCACCGCGCGGGAGGGCCTCATTTTCCTACGAGCAGTACTTC
CASSPPRGRASFSYEQYF
>TRBJ2-3|TRBV7-8|TRBD2|.
TGTGCCAGCAGCCGACGGACTAGCGGAGTCCCAGACGATACGCAGTATTTT
CASSRRTSGVPDDTQYF
>TRBJ2-7|TRBV4-3|.|once
TGCGCCAGCAGCCAAACCCGGGAAAGGCACTACGAGCAGTACTTC
CASSQTRERHYEQYF
>TRBJ2-5|TRBV7-8|.|.
TGTGCCAGCAGCCAAGAGACCCAGTACTTC
CASSQETQYF
>TRBJ2-7|TRBV13|.|.
TGTGCCAGCAGCTTAGGCTACGAGCAGTACTTC
CASSLGYEQYF
>TRBJ2-7|TRBV7-3|.|once
TGTGCCAGCAGCGTCAACTCAGGGGACTCCTACGAGCAGTACTTC
CASSVNSGDSYEQYF
>TRBJ1-5|TRBV7-3|.|few
TGTGCCAGCAGTCCAGACGGGAATCAGCCCCAGCATTTT
CASSPDGNQPQHF
>TRBJ2-1|TRBV7-9|.|.
TGTGCCAGCAGCTTGACCCTTTCGCAGCAGTTCTTC
CASSLTLSQQFF
>TRBJ2-7|TRBV4-2|.|.
TGTGCCAGCAGCCAGGGGCGACCGTACGAGCAGTACTTC
CASSQGRPYEQYF
>TRBJ2-1|TRBV9|.|.
TGTGCCAGCAGCATACAGGGTTCCTACAATGAGCAGTTCTTC
CASSIQGSYNEQFF
>TRBJ2-5|TRBV28|TRBD2|.
TGTGCCAGCAGTTTAAATCGGGAGGGGTCGGAGACCCAGTACTTC
CASSLNREGSETQYF
>TRBJ2-7|TRBV2|.|.
TGTGCCAGCATCTACCGGACAGCTGACTACGAGCAGTACTTC
CASIYRTADYEQYF
>TRBJ2-1|TRBV23-1|TRBD2|.
TGCGCCAGCAGTCAATCGGCGTCTGCGGGAGGGGAAAATGAGCAGTTCTTC
CASSQSASAGGENEQFF
>TRBJ1-1|TRBV5-4|TRBD1|.
TGTGCCAGCAGCTTGGCCAGGGGGCAGGATGAAGCTTTCTTT
CASSLARGQDEAFF
>TRBJ1-2|TRBV7-9|.|.
TGTGCCAGCAGCTTACCCGGCTGGTATGGCTACACCTTC
CASSLPGWYGYTF
>TRBJ2-5|TRBV30|.|.
TGTGCCTGGAGTGTACTAGAGACCCAGTACTTC
CAWSVLETQYF
>TRBJ2-7|TRBV4-3|.|.
TGCGCCAGCAGCCAAGATATATCAGGAGGGTACTCCTACGAGCAGTACTTC
CASSQDISGGYSYEQYF
>TRBJ1-2|TRBV19|TRBD1|few
TGTGCCAGTAGTAGTCAACAGGGGTCGTATGGCTACACCTTC
CASSSQQGSYGYTF